The 5 T cell receptor beta chains listed next were all sequenced from one sample in a study of CD8+CD57+ T cells in acquired aplastic anemia. Genomic DNA provided the template from which TCR beta VDJ and CDR3 profiles were obtained. TCRdb reprocessed the reads with MiXCR, giving one entry per CDR3 protein. The sample shows 200,000 to 300,000 distinct CDR3 sequences, 82% of them seen only once. The patients chosen for sequencing had shown expansion of CD8+CD57+ cells (detected by flow cytometry). Material: sorted CD4+, CD8+, or CD8+CD57+ T cells (not recorded which) from PBMCs. These receptors all stem from a human donor with aplastic anemia.

CDR3 loop: CASSPWAGQQETQYF. CDR3 DNA: TGTGCCAGCAGCCCGTGGGCCGGGCAGCAAGAGACCCAGTACTTC. The rearrangement links TRBV2 to TRBJ2-5, with D unclear. V was shortened by 6 bases and J by 2 bases, with 16 bases between the two germline ends. Per germline, CDR1 SNHLY and CDR2 FYNNEI. The CDR3 consists of 15 residues.

About this clonotype: Germline is not matched at one junction end, which may reflect a read error. This chain joins TRBV11-3 and TRBJ1-1; D not resolved. The CDR3 has 18 amino acids. From germline, CDR1 is SGHNT and CDR2 YENEEA. In nucleotides, the CDR3 is TGTGCCACCAGCATAGATCGTACACACACAGTTTCGAGGACTGAAGCTTTCTTT. Translating gives CATSIDRTHTVSRTEAFF.

The chain has TRBV29-1 and TRBJ2-3; D might be TRBD1 (5 bases). CDR1 SQVTM and CDR2 ANQGSEA come from the germline V gene. Trimming took 7 bases from V and 5 from J, leaving 19 bases between them. The CDR3 spans 14 residues. The CDR3 spells CSASRDGGGDTQYF. The CDR3 nucleotides are TGCAGCGCCAGCAGGGATGGCGGTGGAGATACGCAGTATTTT.

V gene TRBV7-2 combines with J gene TRBJ2-1, with 11 bases that match TRBD2. V lost 2 bases to trimming and J lost 9 bases; unmatched junction nucleotides: 9. Germline V lookup: CDR1 SGHTA, CDR2 FQGNSA. The CDR3 is made up of 16 amino acids. The CDR3 DNA sequence: TGTGCCAGCAGCTTACAAAGTAGCGGGGGGGGAAGTGAGCAGTTCTTC. It translates to CASSLQSSGGGSEQFF.

On this clonotype: It is unclear where the CDR3 begins or ends on the DNA, so no DNA is shown, and the CDR3 is as TCRdb lists it. The chain employs TRBV9 and TRBJ1-2; whether TRBD1, the table's D call, matches the DNA was not checked. Inclusive of both ends, the CDR3 amounts to 14 amino acids. Germline V lookup: CDR1 SGDLS, CDR2 YYNGEE. CDR3 region: CASGFPGNIQYFAF.